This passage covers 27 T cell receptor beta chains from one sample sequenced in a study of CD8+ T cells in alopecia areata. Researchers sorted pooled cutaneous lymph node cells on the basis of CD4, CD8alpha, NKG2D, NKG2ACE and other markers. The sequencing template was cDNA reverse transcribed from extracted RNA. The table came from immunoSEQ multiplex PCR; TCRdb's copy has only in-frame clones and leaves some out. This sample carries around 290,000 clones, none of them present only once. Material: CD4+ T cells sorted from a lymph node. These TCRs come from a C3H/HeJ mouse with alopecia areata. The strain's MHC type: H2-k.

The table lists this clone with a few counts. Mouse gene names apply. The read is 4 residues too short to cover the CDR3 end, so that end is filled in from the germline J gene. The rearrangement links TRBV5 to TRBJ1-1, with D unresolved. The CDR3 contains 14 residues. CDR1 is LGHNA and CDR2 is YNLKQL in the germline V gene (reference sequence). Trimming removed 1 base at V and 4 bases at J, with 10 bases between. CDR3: CASSQVGSLTEVFF. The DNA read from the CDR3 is TGTGCCAGCAGCCAAGTGGGGTCACTCACA.

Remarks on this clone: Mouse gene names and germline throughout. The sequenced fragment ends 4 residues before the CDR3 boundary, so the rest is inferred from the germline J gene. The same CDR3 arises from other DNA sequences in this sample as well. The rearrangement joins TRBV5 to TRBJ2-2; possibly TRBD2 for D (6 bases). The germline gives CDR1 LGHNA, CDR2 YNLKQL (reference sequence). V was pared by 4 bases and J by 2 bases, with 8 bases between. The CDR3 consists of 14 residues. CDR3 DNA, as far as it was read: TGTGCCAGCAGCCCCGGGGGGAACACCGGG. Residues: CASSPGGNTG. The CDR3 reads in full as CASSPGGNTGQLYF.

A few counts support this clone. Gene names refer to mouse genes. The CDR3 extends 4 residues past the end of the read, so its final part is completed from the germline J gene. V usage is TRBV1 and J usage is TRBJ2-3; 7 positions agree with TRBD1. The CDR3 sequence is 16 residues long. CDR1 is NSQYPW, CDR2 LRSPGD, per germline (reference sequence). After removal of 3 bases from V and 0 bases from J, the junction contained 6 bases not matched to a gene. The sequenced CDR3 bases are TGCACCTGCAGTGCTCTAACAGGGGCCAGTGCAGAA. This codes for CTCSALTGASAE. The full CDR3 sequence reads CTCSALTGASAETLYF.

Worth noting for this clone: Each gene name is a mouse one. The CDR3 region is CASSLNRDEQYF. The sequenced CDR3 bases are TGTGCTAGCAGTTTAAACAGGGAT. The chain combines TRBV29 with TRBJ2-7; a weak D match, TRBD1 (6 bases). The CDR3 end falls 4 residues outside the read, so it is completed with the germline J gene. Germline V gives CDR1 MSHET, CDR2 SYDVDS. The CDR3 totals 12 residues.

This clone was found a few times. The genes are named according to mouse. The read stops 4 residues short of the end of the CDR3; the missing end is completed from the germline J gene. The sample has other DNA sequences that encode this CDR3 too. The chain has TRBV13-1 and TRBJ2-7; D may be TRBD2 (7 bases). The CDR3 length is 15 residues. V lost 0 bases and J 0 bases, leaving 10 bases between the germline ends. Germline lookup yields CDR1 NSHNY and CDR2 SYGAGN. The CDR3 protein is CASSDARGGSYEQYF. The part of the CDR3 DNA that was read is TGTGCCAGCAGTGATGCGAGGGGGGGCTCCTAT.

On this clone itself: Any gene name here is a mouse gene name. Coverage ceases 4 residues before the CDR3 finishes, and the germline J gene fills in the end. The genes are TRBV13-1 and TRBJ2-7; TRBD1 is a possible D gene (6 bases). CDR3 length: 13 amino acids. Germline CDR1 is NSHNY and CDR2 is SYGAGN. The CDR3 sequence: CASSGGHAYEQYF. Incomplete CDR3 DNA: TGTGCCAGCAGTGGGGGACATGCGTAT.

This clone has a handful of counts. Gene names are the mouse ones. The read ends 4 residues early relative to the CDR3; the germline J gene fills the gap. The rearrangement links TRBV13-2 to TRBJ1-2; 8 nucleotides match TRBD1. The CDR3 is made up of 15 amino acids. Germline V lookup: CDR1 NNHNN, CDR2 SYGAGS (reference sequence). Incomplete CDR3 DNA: TGTGCCAGCGGTGATGCCCGGACAGGGATTTCC. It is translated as CASGDARTGIS. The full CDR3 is CASGDARTGISDYTF.

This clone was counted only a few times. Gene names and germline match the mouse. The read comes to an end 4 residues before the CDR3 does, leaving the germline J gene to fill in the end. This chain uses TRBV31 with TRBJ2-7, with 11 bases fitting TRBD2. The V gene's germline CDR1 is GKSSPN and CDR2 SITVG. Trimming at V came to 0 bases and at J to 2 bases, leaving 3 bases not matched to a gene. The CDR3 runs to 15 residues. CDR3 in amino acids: CAWSLPGLGAYEQYF. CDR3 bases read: TGTGCCTGGAGTCTACCGGGACTGGGGGCCTAT.

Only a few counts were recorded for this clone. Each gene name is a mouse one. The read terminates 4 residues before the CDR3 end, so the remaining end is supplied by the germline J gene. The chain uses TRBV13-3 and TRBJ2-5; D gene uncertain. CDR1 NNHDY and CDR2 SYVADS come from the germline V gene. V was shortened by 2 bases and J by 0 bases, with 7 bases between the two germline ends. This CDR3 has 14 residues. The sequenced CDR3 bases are TGTGCCAGCAGTGAGCAGATTAACCAAGAC. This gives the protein CASSEQINQD. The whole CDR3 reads CASSEQINQDTQYF.

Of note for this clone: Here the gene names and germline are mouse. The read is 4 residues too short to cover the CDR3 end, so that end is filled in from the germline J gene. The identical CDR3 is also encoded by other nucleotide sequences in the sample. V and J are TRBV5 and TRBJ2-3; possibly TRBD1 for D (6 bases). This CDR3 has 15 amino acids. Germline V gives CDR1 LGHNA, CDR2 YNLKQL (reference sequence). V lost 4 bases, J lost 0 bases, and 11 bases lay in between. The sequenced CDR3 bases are TGTGCCAGCAGCCCGGACAGAACTAGTGCAGAA. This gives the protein CASSPDRTSAE. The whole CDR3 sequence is CASSPDRTSAETLYF.

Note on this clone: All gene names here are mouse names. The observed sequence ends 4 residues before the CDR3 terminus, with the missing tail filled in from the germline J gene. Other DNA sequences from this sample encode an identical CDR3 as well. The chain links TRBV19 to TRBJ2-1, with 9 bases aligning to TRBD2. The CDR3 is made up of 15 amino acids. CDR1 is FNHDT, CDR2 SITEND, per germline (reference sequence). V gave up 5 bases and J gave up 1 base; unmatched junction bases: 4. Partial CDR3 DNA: TGTGCCAGCAGCCTGGGACTGGGCAACTATGCT. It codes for CASSLGLGNYA. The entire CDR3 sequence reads CASSLGLGNYAEQFF.

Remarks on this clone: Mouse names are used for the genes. CDR3 bases read: TGTGCCAGCAGTGACGGGACAAAACAAGAC. Translation: CASSDGTKQD. The entire CDR3 protein is CASSDGTKQDTQYF. V gene TRBV19 combines with J gene TRBJ2-5; tentatively, D is TRBD1 (6 bases). The CDR3 is cut off 4 residues early in the read; its end comes from the germline J gene. The germline gives CDR1 FNHDT, CDR2 SITEND (reference sequence). Trimming cost V 4 bases and J 3 bases, with 12 bases left between them. This CDR3 has 14 amino acids.

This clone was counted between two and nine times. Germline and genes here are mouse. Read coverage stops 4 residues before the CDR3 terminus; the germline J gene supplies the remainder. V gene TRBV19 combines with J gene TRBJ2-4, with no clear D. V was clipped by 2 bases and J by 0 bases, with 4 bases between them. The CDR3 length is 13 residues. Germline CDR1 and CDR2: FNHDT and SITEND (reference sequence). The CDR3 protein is CASSIKSQNTLYF. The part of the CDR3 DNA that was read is TGTGCCAGCAGTATTAAGAGTCAAAAC.

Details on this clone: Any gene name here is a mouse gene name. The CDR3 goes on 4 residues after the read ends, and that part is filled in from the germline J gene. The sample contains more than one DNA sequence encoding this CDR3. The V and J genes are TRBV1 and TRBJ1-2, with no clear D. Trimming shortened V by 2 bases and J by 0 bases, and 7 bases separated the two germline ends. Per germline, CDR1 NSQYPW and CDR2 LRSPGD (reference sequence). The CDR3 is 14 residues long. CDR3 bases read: TGCACCTGCAGTGCATCCACAGCAAACTCC. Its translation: CTCSASTANS. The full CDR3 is CTCSASTANSDYTF.

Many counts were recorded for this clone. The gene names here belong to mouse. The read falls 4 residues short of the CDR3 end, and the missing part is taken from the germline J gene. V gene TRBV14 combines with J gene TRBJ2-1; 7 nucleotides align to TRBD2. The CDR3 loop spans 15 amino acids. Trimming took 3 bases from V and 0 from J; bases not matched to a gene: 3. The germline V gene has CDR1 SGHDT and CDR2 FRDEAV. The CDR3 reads CASSSDWPNYAEQFF. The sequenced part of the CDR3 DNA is TGTGCCAGCAGTTCGGACTGGCCTAACTATGCT.

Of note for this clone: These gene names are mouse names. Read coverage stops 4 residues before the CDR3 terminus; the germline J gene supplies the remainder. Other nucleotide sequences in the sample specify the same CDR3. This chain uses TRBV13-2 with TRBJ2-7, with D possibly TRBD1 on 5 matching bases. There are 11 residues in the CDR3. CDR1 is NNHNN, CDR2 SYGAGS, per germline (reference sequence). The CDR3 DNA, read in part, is TGTGCCAGCGGAGACAGTTAT. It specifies CASGDSY. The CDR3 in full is CASGDSYEQYF.

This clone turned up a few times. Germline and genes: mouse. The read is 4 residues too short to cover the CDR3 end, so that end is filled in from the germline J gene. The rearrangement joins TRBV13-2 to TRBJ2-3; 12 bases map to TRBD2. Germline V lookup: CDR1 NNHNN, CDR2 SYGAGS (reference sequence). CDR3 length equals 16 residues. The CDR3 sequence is CASGARLGGRGETLYF. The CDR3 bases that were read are TGTGCCAGCGGGGCAAGACTGGGGGGGCGAGGAGAA.

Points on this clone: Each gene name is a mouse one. The CDR3 region is CASSDLGGWDQNTLYF. CDR3 DNA (partial): TGTGCCAGCAGTGATCTGGGGGGTTGGGATCAAAAC. The chain links TRBV13-3 to TRBJ2-4; TRBD2 agrees at 8 bases. From the germline J gene comes the end of the CDR3, since the read stops 4 residues before it. V was pared by 1 base and J by 2 bases, with 6 bases of the junction left unmatched. CDR1 is NNHDY, CDR2 SYVADS, per germline. This CDR3 spans 16 amino acids. Combining the CDR3 with reference TRBV13-3 and TRBJ2-4 gives the whole variable domain EAAVTQSPRSKVAVTGGKVTLSCHQTNNHDYMYWYRQDTGHGLRLIHYSYVADSTEKGDIPDGYKASRPSQENFSLILELASLSQTAVYFCASSDLGGWDQNTLYFGAGTRLSVL.

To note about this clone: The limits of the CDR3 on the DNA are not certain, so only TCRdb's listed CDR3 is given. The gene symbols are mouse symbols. This CDR3 reads CAPAVNRGGNYAEQFF. J is TRBJ2-1 and V is TRBV23; TRBD2, the D gene given by the table, was not confirmed from the DNA. CDR1 KGHTA and CDR2 FQNQQP come from the germline V gene. The CDR3 adds up to 16 amino acids, both ends counted.

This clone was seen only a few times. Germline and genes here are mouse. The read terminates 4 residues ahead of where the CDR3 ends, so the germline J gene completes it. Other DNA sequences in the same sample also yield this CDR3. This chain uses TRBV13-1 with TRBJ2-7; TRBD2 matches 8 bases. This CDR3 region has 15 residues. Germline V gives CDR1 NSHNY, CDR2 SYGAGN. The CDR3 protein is CASSDARGGRDEQYF. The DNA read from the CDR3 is TGTGCCAGCAGTGATGCAAGGGGGGGGCGCGAT.

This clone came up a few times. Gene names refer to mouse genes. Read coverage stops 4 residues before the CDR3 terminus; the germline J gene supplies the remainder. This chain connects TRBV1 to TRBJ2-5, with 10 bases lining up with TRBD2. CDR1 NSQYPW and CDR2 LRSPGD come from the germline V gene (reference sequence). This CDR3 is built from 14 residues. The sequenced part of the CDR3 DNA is TGCACCTGCAGTGCAGGGGGACTGGGGGAC. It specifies CTCSAGGLGD. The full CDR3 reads CTCSAGGLGDTQYF. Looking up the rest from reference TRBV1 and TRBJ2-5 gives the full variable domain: VTLLEQNPRWRLVPRGQAVNLRCILKNSQYPWMSWYQQDLQKQLQWLFTLRSPGDKEVKSLPGADYLATRVTDTELRLQVANMSQGRTLYCTCSAGGLGDTQYFGPGTRLLVL.

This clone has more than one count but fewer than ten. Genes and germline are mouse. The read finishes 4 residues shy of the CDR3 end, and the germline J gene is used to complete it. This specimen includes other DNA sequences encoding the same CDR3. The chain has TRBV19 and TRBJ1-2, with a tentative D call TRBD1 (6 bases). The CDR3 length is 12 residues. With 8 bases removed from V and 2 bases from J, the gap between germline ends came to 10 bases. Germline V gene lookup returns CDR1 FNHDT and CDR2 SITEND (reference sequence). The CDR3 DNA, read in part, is TGTGCCAGTTCACAGGGTAACTCC. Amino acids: CASSQGNS. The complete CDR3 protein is CASSQGNSDYTF.

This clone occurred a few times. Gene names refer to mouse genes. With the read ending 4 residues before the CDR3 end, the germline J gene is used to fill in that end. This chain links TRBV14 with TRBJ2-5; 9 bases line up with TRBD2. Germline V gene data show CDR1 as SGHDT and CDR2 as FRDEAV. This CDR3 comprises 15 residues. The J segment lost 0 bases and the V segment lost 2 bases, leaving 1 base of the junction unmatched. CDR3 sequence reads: CASSLGTGNQDTQYF. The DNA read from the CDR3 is TGTGCCAGCAGTTTGGGGACTGGGAACCAAGAC. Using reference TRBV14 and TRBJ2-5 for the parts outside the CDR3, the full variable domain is EAGVTQSPRYAVLQEGQAVSFWCDPISGHDTLYWYQQPRDQGPQLLVYFRDEAVIDNSQLPSDRFSAVRPKGTNSTLKIQSAKQGDTATYLCASSLGTGNQDTQYFGPGTRLLVL.

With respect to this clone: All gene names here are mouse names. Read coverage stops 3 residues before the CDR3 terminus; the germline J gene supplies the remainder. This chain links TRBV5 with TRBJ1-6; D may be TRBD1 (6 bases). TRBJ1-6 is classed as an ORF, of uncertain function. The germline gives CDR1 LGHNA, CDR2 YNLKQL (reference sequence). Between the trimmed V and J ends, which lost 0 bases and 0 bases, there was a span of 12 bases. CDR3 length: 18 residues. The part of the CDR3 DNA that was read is TGTGCCAGCAGCCAAGAACAGGGAGGGGTTTCCTATAATTCGCCC. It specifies CASSQEQGGVSYNSP. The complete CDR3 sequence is CASSQEQGGVSYNSPLYF.

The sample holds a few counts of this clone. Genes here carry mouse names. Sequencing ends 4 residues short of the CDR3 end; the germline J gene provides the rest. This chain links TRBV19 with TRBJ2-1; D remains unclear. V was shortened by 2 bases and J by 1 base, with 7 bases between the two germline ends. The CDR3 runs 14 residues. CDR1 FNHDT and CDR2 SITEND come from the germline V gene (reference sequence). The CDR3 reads CASSIEVNYAEQFF. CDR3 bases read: TGTGCCAGCAGTATTGAGGTAAACTATGCT.

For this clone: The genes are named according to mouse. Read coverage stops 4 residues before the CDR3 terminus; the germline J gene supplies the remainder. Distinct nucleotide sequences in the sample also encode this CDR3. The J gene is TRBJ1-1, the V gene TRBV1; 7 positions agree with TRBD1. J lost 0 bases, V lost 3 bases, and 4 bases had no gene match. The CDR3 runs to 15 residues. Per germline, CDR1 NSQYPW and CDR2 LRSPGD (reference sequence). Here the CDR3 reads CTCSAPGTANTEVFF. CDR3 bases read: TGCACCTGCAGTGCCCCCGGGACAGCAAACACA. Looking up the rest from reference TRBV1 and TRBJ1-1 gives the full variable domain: VTLLEQNPRWRLVPRGQAVNLRCILKNSQYPWMSWYQQDLQKQLQWLFTLRSPGDKEVKSLPGADYLATRVTDTELRLQVANMSQGRTLYCTCSAPGTANTEVFFGKGTRLTVV.

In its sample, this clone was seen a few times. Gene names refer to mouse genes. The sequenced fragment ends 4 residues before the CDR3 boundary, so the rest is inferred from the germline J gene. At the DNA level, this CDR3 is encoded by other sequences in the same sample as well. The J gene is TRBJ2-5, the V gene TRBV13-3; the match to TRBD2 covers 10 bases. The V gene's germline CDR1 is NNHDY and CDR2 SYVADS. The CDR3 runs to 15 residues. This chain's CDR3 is CASSRLGGRGDTQYF. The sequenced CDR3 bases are TGTGCCAGCAGCCGCCTGGGGGGGCGAGGAGAC.